This TCR beta chain was obtained from a study of blood T cells in healthy people across ages. V was cut by 0 bases and J by 8 bases, with 14 bases left in between. Germline V CDR1 and CDR2: SGHTA, FQGTGA. The CDR3 runs 15 residues. This clonotype was seen a few times. A second about 7 to 12 cycle PCR used barcoded and J-beta primers. Through a template-switch adaptor with 12 random nucleotides, each cDNA molecule received a tag. TCRdb reanalysed the 5' RACE reads using MiXCR and keeps one entry per CDR3 protein. The data hold 800,000 or so distinct CDR3 sequences, with less than 80% observed a single time.

Material for sequencing was blood. The chain employs TRBV7-3 and TRBJ2-1; a weak D match, TRBD2 (6 bases). This receptor was identified in a young man in good health. The CDR3: CASSLTPGTVDEQFF. The CDR3 nucleotides are TGTGCCAGCAGCTTAACACCCGGGACTGTGGATGAGCAGTTCTTC. The whole variable domain, filled in from reference TRBV7-3 and TRBJ2-1, reads GAGVSQTPSNKVTEKGKYVELRCDPISGHTALYWYRQSLGQGPEFLIYFQGTGAADDSGLPNDRFFAVRPEGSVSTLKIQRTERGDSAVYLCASSLTPGTVDEQFFGPGTRLTVL.